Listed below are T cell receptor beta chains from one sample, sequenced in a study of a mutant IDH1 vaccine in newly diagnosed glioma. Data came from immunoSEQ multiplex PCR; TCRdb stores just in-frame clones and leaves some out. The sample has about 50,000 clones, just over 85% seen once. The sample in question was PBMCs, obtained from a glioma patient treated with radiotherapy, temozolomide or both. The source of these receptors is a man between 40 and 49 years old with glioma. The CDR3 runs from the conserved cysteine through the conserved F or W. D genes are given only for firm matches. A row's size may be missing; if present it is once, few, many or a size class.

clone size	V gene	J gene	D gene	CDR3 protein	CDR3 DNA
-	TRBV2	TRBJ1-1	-	CASSEQRNTEAFF	TGTGCCAGCAGTGAGCAGAGGAACACTGAAGCTTTCTTT
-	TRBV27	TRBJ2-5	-	CASSPWEDQETQYF	TGTGCCAGCAGTCCATGGGAGGACCAAGAGACCCAGTACTTC
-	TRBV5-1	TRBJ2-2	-	CASSLLVGTGELFF	TGCGCCAGCAGCTTGTTGGTGGGGACCGGGGAGCTGTTTTTT
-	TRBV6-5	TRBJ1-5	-	CASSYSTGDQPQHF	TGTGCCAGCAGTTACTCTACCGGAGATCAGCCCCAGCATTTT
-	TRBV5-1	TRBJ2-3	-	CASSMTRPVGQYF	TGCGCCAGCAGCATGACCCGCCCGGTGGGGCAGTATTTT
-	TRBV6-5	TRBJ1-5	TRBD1	CASSYSGTGNQPQHF	TGTGCCAGCAGTTACTCTGGGACAGGGAATCAGCCCCAGCATTTT
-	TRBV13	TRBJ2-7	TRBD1	CASSAPGQGAGEQYF	TGTGCCAGCAGCGCCCCGGGACAGGGGGCGGGAGAGCAGTACTTC
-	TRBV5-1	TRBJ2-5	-	CASSLSPGSETQYF	TGCGCCAGCAGCTTGTCTCCAGGGTCGGAGACCCAGTACTTC
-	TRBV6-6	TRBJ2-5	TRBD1	CASTPGQAKETQYF	TGTGCCAGCACCCCGGGACAGGCCAAAGAGACCCAGTACTTC
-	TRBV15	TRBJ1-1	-	CATSREGNTEAFF	TGTGCCACCAGCAGAGAGGGGAACACTGAAGCTTTCTTT
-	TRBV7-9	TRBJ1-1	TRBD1	CASSSGQQNTEAFF	TGTGCCAGCAGCTCGGGACAGCAGAACACTGAAGCTTTCTTT
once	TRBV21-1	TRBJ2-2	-	CASSKGGRGNTGELFF	TGTGCCAGCAGCAAAGGGGGTAGGGGTAACACCGGGGAGCTGTTTTTT
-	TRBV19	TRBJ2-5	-	CASSAGGRGGWETQYF	TGCGCCAGTAGTGCCGGGGGGCGAGGGGGCTGGGAGACCCAGTACTTC
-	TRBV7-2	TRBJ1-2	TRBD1	CASSSPNIHRGLTF	TGTGCCAGCAGCTCCCCTAACATTCACAGGGGTCTCACCTTC
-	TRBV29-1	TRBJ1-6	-	CSVREGSSYNSPLHF	TGCAGCGTCAGGGAAGGGAGCTCCTATAATTCACCCCTCCACTTT
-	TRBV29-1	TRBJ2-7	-	CSVERTGHEQYF	TGCAGCGTTGAAAGAACCGGCCACGAGCAGTACTTC
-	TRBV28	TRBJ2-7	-	CASSSSYEQYF	TGTGCCAGCAGTTCCTCCTACGAGCAGTACTTC
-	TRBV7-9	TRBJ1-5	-	CAVQGSNSNQPQHF	TGTGCCGTCCAGGGGTCGAATAGCAATCAGCCCCAGCATTTT
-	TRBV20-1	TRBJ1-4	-	CSARANEKLFF	TGCAGTGCTAGAGCTAATGAAAAACTGTTTTTT
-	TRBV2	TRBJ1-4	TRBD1	CASTKQGRTEKLFF	TGTGCCAGCACGAAACAGGGGCGGACTGAAAAACTGTTTTTT
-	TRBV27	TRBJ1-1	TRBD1	CASSPRTGGTEAFF	TGTGCCAGCAGCCCCCGGACAGGGGGCACTGAAGCTTTCTTT
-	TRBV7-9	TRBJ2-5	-	CASSSGSSFQETQYF	TGTGCCAGCAGCTCTGGATCCTCTTTCCAAGAGACCCAGTACTTC
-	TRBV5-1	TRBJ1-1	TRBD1	CASRRDRGITEAFF	TGCGCCAGCAGGAGGGACAGGGGAATAACTGAAGCTTTCTTT
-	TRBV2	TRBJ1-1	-	CASSGLLGAEAFF	TGTGCCAGCAGTGGACTTTTAGGGGCTGAAGCTTTCTTT
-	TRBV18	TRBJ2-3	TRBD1	CASSPDRGLGDTQYF	TGTGCCAGCTCACCTGACAGGGGGCTAGGCGATACGCAGTATTTT
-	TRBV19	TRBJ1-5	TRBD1	CASRIQTGPSNQPQHF	TGTGCCAGTAGGATCCAGACAGGGCCATCAAATCAGCCCCAGCATTTT
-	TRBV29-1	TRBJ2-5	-	CSVYQGETQYF	TGCAGCGTTTATCAAGGGGAGACCCAGTACTTC
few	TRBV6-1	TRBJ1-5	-	CASSDRGGPGQPQHF	TGTGCCAGCAGTGACAGGGGAGGTCCGGGACAGCCCCAGCATTTT
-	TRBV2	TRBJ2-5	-	CASRDSRTTPQETQYF	TGTGCCAGCAGAGATTCTAGGACGACCCCCCAAGAGACCCAGTACTTC
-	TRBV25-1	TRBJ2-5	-	CASSPSPVETQYF	TGTGCCAGCTCCCCCTCACCGGTCGAGACCCAGTACTTC
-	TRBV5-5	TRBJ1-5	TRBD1	CASSRQGYQPQHF	TGTGCCAGCAGTCGACAGGGATATCAGCCCCAGCATTTT
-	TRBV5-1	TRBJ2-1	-	CASSLYRGSDNEQFF	TGCGCCAGCAGCTTGTATAGGGGATCAGACAATGAGCAGTTCTTC
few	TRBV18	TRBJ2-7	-	CASSEKGSYEQYF	TGTGCCAGCTCAGAGAAAGGTAGTTACGAGCAGTACTTC